The clone carrying this T cell receptor beta chain has a handful of counts. A second PCR, run for about 6 to 12 cycles, used a sample-barcoded 5' primer plus a J-beta primer mix. TCRdb called the 5' RACE reads again in MiXCR, with one record for every CDR3 protein. This sample has 1,800,000 or so distinct CDR3 sequences, with 35% to 50% found just once. In terms of origin and age, donors were healthy Caucasian individuals from Russia aged roughly 6 to 90. Each donor's blood draw was roughly 9.8 milliliters of peripheral blood. RNA extraction gave at least 6 micrograms of total RNA per sample. The sample belongs to a study of blood T cells in healthy people across ages. Study-level background: Template switching captured about one barcoded beta molecule per two T cells.

Germline V gene data show CDR1 as MNHEY and CDR2 as SVGEGT. CDR3 length: 15 residues. V trimming: 6 bases; J trimming: 8 bases; junction bases outside the gene matches: 15. This sequence joins TRBV6-2 or TRBV6-3 and TRBJ1-2; 7 nucleotides match TRBD1. The clonotype comes from a human donor in good health. Sequences were obtained from blood. The CDR3 DNA is TGTGCCAGCAGCTCCGGGACAGCCTTATTGAGGGGCTACACCTTC. Protein sequence: CASSSGTALLRGYTF.